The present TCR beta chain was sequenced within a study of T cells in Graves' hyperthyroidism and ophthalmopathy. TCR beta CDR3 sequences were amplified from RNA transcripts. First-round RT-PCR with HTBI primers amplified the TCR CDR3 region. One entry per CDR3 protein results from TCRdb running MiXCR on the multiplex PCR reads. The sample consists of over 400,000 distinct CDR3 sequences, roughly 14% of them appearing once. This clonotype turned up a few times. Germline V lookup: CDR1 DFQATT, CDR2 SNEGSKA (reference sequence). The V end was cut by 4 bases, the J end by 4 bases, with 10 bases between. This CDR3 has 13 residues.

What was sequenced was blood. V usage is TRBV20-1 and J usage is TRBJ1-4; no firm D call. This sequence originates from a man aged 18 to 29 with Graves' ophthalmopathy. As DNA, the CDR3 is TGCAGTGCTATGGACGGGCTTAATGAAAAACTGTTTTTT. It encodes CSAMDGLNEKLFF.